The rows below give T cell receptor beta chains drawn from one sample of a study of regulatory T cells in long-lasting Graves disease. TCRdb re-called the multiplex PCR reads with MiXCR, one entry per CDR3 protein. This sample yields 400,000 or so distinct CDR3 sequences, of which about 20% are seen a single time; around 20% belongs to the top ten. This material consisted of peripheral blood mononuclear cells (PBMCs), taken when the disease was refractory, from a patient treated with antithyroid drugs. The receptor source for this set is a female donor with Graves disease. The CDR3 runs from the conserved cysteine through the conserved F or W. The order of the fields is J gene, clone size, V gene, D gene, CDR3 protein, CDR3 DNA. A D gene is named only where the DNA matches it firmly. Size is omitted from some rows. Given values are once, few, many or a class for expanded clones.

>TRBJ2-5|-|TRBV25-1|-
CASSPGTRYQETQYF
TGTGCCAGCAGCCCCGGGACACGGTACCAAGAGACCCAGTACTTC
>TRBJ1-4|-|TRBV20-1|-
CSARDPGGGEKLFF
TGCAGTGCTAGAGATCCGGGGGGTGGTGAAAAACTGTTTTTT
>TRBJ1-2|many|TRBV9|TRBD1
CASSGGTANGYTF
TGTGCCAGCAGCGGGGGGACAGCGAATGGCTACACCTTC
>TRBJ2-7|many|TRBV18|-
CASLKDINYEQYF
TGTGCCAGCTTGAAAGACATCAACTACGAGCAGTACTTC
>TRBJ1-2|-|TRBV6-1|-
CASTSGAGYTF
TGTGCCAGCACATCAGGGGCAGGCTACACCTTC
>TRBJ2-1|few|TRBV19|-
CASTTSGVGNEQFF
TGTGCCAGTACCACGAGCGGAGTGGGGAATGAGCAGTTCTTC
>TRBJ2-7|many|TRBV7-9|TRBD1
CASSGRTGGYEQYF
TGTGCCAGCAGCGGGAGGACAGGGGGCTACGAGCAGTACTTC
>TRBJ1-2|few|TRBV20-1|TRBD1
CSAKQGLANYGYTF
TGCAGTGCTAAACAGGGGTTAGCCAACTATGGCTACACCTTC
>TRBJ1-5|-|TRBV12-3/TRBV12-4|-
CASSLALGGDQPQHF
TGTGCCAGCAGTTTAGCGCTTGGAGGGGACCAGCCCCAGCATTTT
>TRBJ2-7|once|TRBV30|TRBD2
CAWSATRTSGISYEQYF
TGTGCCTGGAGTGCCACAAGGACTAGCGGGATTTCCTACGAGCAGTACTTC
>TRBJ1-1|-|TRBV24-1|-
CATSDGIRRAFF
TGTGCCACCAGTGACGGAATCCGGCGAGCTTTCTTT
>TRBJ2-7|many|TRBV27|-
CASRSGGGFSYEQYF
TGTGCCAGCAGGTCAGGCGGTGGATTTTCCTACGAGCAGTACTTC
>TRBJ1-6|many|TRBV20-1|-
CSARGYMDSPLHF
TGCAGTGCAAGAGGATACATGGATTCACCCCTCCACTTT
>TRBJ2-1|few|TRBV2|-
CASSALNEQFF
TGTGCCAGCAGCGCCTTAAATGAGCAGTTCTTC
>TRBJ1-2|few|TRBV7-9|-
CASSLDANYGYTF
TGTGCCAGCAGCTTAGATGCCAACTATGGCTACACCTTC
>TRBJ1-1|many|TRBV9|-
CASSVRGWTEAFF
TGTGCCAGCAGCGTGAGGGGGTGGACTGAAGCTTTCTTT
>TRBJ2-6|few|TRBV12-3/TRBV12-4|-
CASTPALALGANVLTF
TGTGCCAGCACCCCCGCTCTGGCGTTGGGGGCCAACGTCCTGACTTTC
>TRBJ2-7|-|TRBV28|TRBD2
CASSSRPGLGYEQYF
TGTGCCAGCAGCAGCCGGCCGGGACTAGGCTACGAGCAGTACTTC
>TRBJ2-7|many|TRBV7-2|-
CASSLRGRYEQYF
TGTGCCAGCAGCTTAAGAGGGAGGTACGAGCAGTACTTC
>TRBJ2-7|once|TRBV30|TRBD2
CAWSRGTSGSYEQYF
TGTGCCTGGAGTAGGGGGACTAGCGGTAGCTACGAGCAGTACTTC
>TRBJ1-1|many|TRBV11-2|-
CASSLGWRTEAFF
TGTGCCAGCAGCTTGGGCTGGAGGACTGAAGCTTTCTTT
>TRBJ2-3|few|TRBV14|-
CASSQDSFTDTQYF
TGTGCCAGCAGCCAAGATAGCTTCACAGATACGCAGTATTTT
>TRBJ2-1|-|TRBV11-1|-
CASSGGDSYNEQFF
TGTGCCAGCAGCGGAGGGGACAGTTACAATGAGCAGTTCTTC
>TRBJ1-5|few|TRBV28|-
CASSPQNGGPGQPQHF
TGTGCCAGCAGTCCCCAAAACGGGGGGCCGGGCCAGCCCCAGCATTTT
>TRBJ2-7|-|TRBV5-1|-
CASSWGDYEQYF
TGCGCCAGCAGTTGGGGCGACTACGAGCAGTACTTC
>TRBJ2-5|few|TRBV7-9|TRBD1
CASRDSQETQYF
TGTGCCAGTAGGGACAGCCAAGAGACCCAGTACTTC
>TRBJ2-5|-|TRBV18|-
CASSPRPLDSAAGHLATQYF
TGTGCCAGCTCACCACGTCCCTTGGACAGTGCGGCAGGCCATCTCGCGACCCAGTACTTC
>TRBJ1-1|many|TRBV20-1|-
CSARSGHTLNTEAFF
TGCAGTGCTAGGAGCGGACACACCTTAAACACTGAAGCTTTCTTT
>TRBJ1-5|few|TRBV15|TRBD1
CATSPDRVQPQHF
TGTGCCACCAGCCCCGACAGGGTTCAGCCCCAGCATTTT
>TRBJ2-6|few|TRBV5-1|-
CASSSGTFSSGANVLTF
TGCGCCAGCAGCTCCGGGACTTTCAGTTCTGGGGCCAACGTCCTGACTTTC
>TRBJ2-7|many|TRBV7-2|TRBD1
CASSRDRADEQYF
TGTGCCAGCAGCCGGGACAGGGCAGACGAGCAGTACTTC
>TRBJ1-2|-|TRBV4-1|-
CASSFKILSRGAFNGYTF
TGCGCCAGCAGCTTCAAGATCTTGAGCAGGGGCGCATTCAATGGCTACACCTTC
>TRBJ2-5|-|TRBV29-1|TRBD2
CSVDGNSGRTETQYF
TGCAGCGTTGATGGGAATAGCGGGAGGACGGAGACCCAGTACTTC
>TRBJ2-3|few|TRBV9|TRBD2
CASSVSLAGLVDTQYF
TGTGCCAGCAGCGTCAGCCTAGCGGGACTGGTAGATACGCAGTATTTT
>TRBJ1-4|many|TRBV28|-
CASSPAVGGNEKLFF
TGTGCCAGCAGTCCGGCGGTGGGAGGTAATGAAAAACTGTTTTTT
>TRBJ2-7|many|TRBV28|TRBD2
CASRASGSHEQYF
TGTGCCAGCAGGGCTAGCGGGAGCCACGAGCAGTACTTC
>TRBJ1-6|-|TRBV5-1|-
CASSLEPGQTNSPLHF
TGCGCCAGCAGCTTGGAGCCAGGGCAGACGAATTCACCCCTCCACTTT
>TRBJ1-6|few|TRBV19|-
CASSISKGHSYNSPLHF
TGTGCCAGTAGTATCTCCAAGGGACATTCCTATAATTCACCCCTCCACTTT
>TRBJ1-2|few|TRBV6-4|-
CASSDGDNYGYTF
TGTGCCAGCAGTGACGGGGACAACTATGGCTACACCTTC
>TRBJ2-4|few|TRBV6-5|-
CASSYSEPSKLYF
TGTGCCAGCAGTTACTCGGAGCCGTCAAAATTGTATTTT
>TRBJ1-6|many|TRBV6-1|-
CASRAGGYGSPLHF
TGTGCCAGCAGAGCCGGAGGGTACGGTTCACCCCTCCACTTT
>TRBJ1-5|many|TRBV6-1|TRBD1
CASSRDRGLHQPQHF
TGTGCCAGCAGTAGGGACAGGGGGCTCCATCAGCCCCAGCATTTT
>TRBJ1-1|-|TRBV7-2|-
CASSELATGNTEAFF
TGTGCCAGCAGCGAACTAGCTACAGGAAACACTGAAGCTTTCTTT
>TRBJ2-5|many|TRBV2|TRBD2
CASMGTNGRLQETQYF
TGTGCCAGCATGGGGACTAACGGGAGGTTACAAGAGACCCAGTACTTC
>TRBJ1-2|many|TRBV29-1|-
CSVLRIDYGYTF
TGCAGCGTTTTGAGGATTGACTATGGCTACACCTTC
>TRBJ2-7|many|TRBV7-2|-
CASSPSGAGDREQYF
TGTGCCAGCAGCCCGTCGGGCGCGGGAGACAGGGAGCAGTACTTC
>TRBJ1-1|many|TRBV6-1|-
CASRRGTGGDAEAFF
TGTGCCAGCAGGAGGGGGACTGGTGGAGACGCTGAAGCTTTCTTT
>TRBJ2-6|many|TRBV15|-
CATSRARVTGANVLTF
TGTGCCACCAGCAGAGCCCGGGTCACTGGGGCCAACGTCCTGACTTTC
>TRBJ2-2|few|TRBV7-2|-
CASSPRRRVMANTGELFF
TGTGCCAGCAGCCCACGGAGGAGGGTTATGGCGAACACCGGGGAGCTGTTTTTT
>TRBJ1-2|many|TRBV27|-
CASSLGIGGDYGYTF
TGTGCCAGCAGTTTGGGGATAGGCGGGGACTATGGCTACACCTTC
>TRBJ1-1|few|TRBV30|-
CAWSVMVNTEAFF
TGTGCCTGGAGTGTAATGGTAAACACTGAAGCTTTCTTT
>TRBJ2-5|-|TRBV3-1|TRBD1
CASSQRRGLAKEKETQYF
TGTGCCAGCAGCCAGCGCAGGGGGCTCGCTAAAGAAAAAGAGACCCAGTACTTC